One TCR beta chain is described in this entry. Its antigen is currently not known. Base-call qualities are not available, and no considerably larger clone is one nucleotide away. The donors were patients who had localized lung adenocarcinoma, which is a subtype of non-small cell lung cancer. The samples were taken from the centers of localized lung adenocarcinomas. CD8+ T cells from tumor tissue were profiled separately from CD4+ T cells for TCR repertoire analysis. The data belong to a study of CD4 and CD8 cells across lung adenocarcinoma regions (dated by TCRdb to about 2018). Study-wide context: The study compared tumor centers with tumor margins to examine intratumor heterogeneity of the T cell receptor repertoire.

Looking up the germline V gene yields CDR1 MNHNS and CDR2 SASEGT. Including cysteine and phenylalanine, the CDR3 has 13 amino acids. CDR3 DNA only is kept here, 39 bases in frame from base 1. V is pruned by 7 bases and J by 5 bases, leaving 7 bases of the junction without a gene match. Libraries came from PCR. The instrument was a HiSeq X Ten. TCRdb's own reprocessing of the public reads used fastp at Q25 and MiXCR and kept productive beta chains. Every distinct CDR3 protein forms one entry, paired with its most common genes and DNA. This sample has about 12,000 distinct CDR3 sequences in its table, and roughly 51% of those were observed once. The ten largest clones represent about 33% of the sample.

The sample was CD8+ T cells from the center of a lung tumor. Explained via the paper, the cell subset or site label denotes: tumor center region. The receptor chain draws on TRBV6-1 and TRBJ1-1, and 7 junctional nucleotides match TRBD1. This TCR was recovered from a female donor with lung adenocarcinoma. The CD4 and CD8 labels of this study may be unreliable. The sequenced DNA is TGTGCCAGCATACCCTACAGGGGAACTGAAGCTTTCTTT. Protein translation: CASIPYRGTEAFF.